Reported below is one TCR beta chain. Its cognate antigen is unknown. Measured with immunoSEQ multiplex PCR; TCRdb has only the in-frame clones, and not every one. The table records 15,000 to 20,000 clones, 80% to 90% of them present only once. The record originates from a study of OX40 agonist ivuxolimab in advanced cancers. Study information: Earlier anti-PD-1, anti-PD-L1 or anti-CTLA-4 therapy was permitted; about 39% had received some. Partial responses were achieved by three patients, one with hepatocellular carcinoma and two with cutaneous melanoma.

The CDR3 loop spans 16 amino acids. Germline loops: CDR1 SGDLS, CDR2 YYNGEE. Losses at the gene ends were 3 bases for V and 5 bases for J; bases not matched to a gene: 7. Broader study findings: CD8+ T cells showed, on average, more clonal expansion than CD4+ cells. Certain nonresponders additionally had low normalized T-cell clonal expansion.

The sequencing used CD4+ or CD8+ T cells sorted from blood, collected in a trial of the OX40 agonist ivuxolimab. The V gene is TRBV9, the J gene TRBJ2-3, with 12 bases lining up with TRBD2. The sequence came from an adult with an advanced solid tumor such as melanoma, head and neck, liver or kidney cancer. CDR3 nucleotide sequence: TGTGCCAGCAGCGCCCCACTAGCGGGAGGAATAGATACGCAGTATTTT. Protein: CASSAPLAGGIDTQYF.